These 19 T cell receptor beta chains were sequenced from one sample in a study of cytomegalovirus exposure and HLA in healthy donors. The PCR was carried out with 60 Vbeta primers and 13 Jbeta primers. The method was immunoSEQ multiplex PCR; TCRdb's version includes in-frame clones alone and lacks a portion of them. The top ten hold about 6.6% of the sample, which has under 150,000 clones, roughly 74% seen once. The sequenced sample consisted of PBMCs. These receptor sequences come from a woman in her thirties or forties in good health and CMV-seropositive.

The chain carries TRBV5-1 and TRBJ2-1; 9 positions match TRBD2. Germline V gives CDR1 SGHRS, CDR2 YFSETQ. V shed 3 bases, J shed 8 bases, and the junction held 12 bases outside the gene matches. This CDR3 is 16 amino acids long. As DNA, the CDR3 is TGCGCCAGCAGCTGGCCCCGCGGAGCGGGAGGTGATGAGCAGTTCTTC. It yields the protein CASSWPRGAGGDEQFF.

The CDR3 spells CARSCRRVSSYNSPLHF. The CDR3 DNA reads TGTGCCAGAAGCTGCCGCCGCGTGAGCTCCTATAATTCACCCCTCCACTTT. The V and J genes are TRBV5-3 and TRBJ1-6; D gene uncertain. TRBV5-3 is an open reading frame, and its role is uncertain. Deletions cut 3 bases from V and 0 bases from J, with 13 bases between. The CDR3 is 17 residues long.

This clone was observed a handful of times. CDR3 in DNA: TGTGCCAGCAGCTTTGGACTACTTTACGAGCAGTACTTC. The encoded protein is CASSFGLLYEQYF. This chain connects TRBV2 to TRBJ2-7; D may be TRBD2 (6 bases). V lost 6 bases and J 4 bases, leaving 13 bases between the germline ends. In germline, CDR1 is SNHLY, CDR2 FYNNEI. This CDR3 is built from 13 residues.

The chain links TRBV28 to TRBJ2-7, with TRBD2 identical over 7 bases. The CDR3 extends over 15 amino acids. Trimming at V came to 5 bases and at J to 5 bases, leaving 12 bases not matched to a gene. The germline gives CDR1 MDHEN, CDR2 SYDVKM. The CDR3 spells CASSPPGGRSHEQYF. The CDR3 bases are TGTGCCAGCAGTCCCCCCGGCGGGAGATCCCACGAGCAGTACTTC. The full variable domain, rest sourced from reference TRBV28 and TRBJ2-7, is DVKVTQSSRYLVKRTGEKVFLECVQDMDHENMFWYRQDPGLGLRLIYFSYDVKMKEKGDIPEGYSVSREKKERFSLILESASTNQTSMYLCASSPPGGRSHEQYFGPGTRLTVT.

The chain is built from TRBV10-3 and TRBJ2-2; 12 bases are shared with TRBD2. Germline CDR1 reads ENHRY; CDR2 reads SYGVKD. J gave up 2 bases and V 7 bases, and 5 bases lay outside the gene matches. This CDR3 is 16 amino acids long. CDR3: CAITRTSGTNTGELFF. In nucleotides, the CDR3 is TGTGCCATCACCCGGACTAGCGGGACAAACACCGGGGAGCTGTTTTTT.

This chain connects TRBV29-1 to TRBJ2-2; 14 nucleotides line up with TRBD2. CDR1 is SQVTM and CDR2 is ANQGSEA in the germline V gene. The length of the CDR3 is 16 residues. Unmatched junction bases numbered 11, after V lost 7 bases and J lost 7 bases. CDR3 sequence: CSARGLAGGLGGELFF. The CDR3 DNA is TGCAGCGCCCGCGGACTAGCGGGAGGACTAGGCGGGGAGCTGTTTTTT.

The rearrangement links TRBV25-1 to TRBJ2-1, with 8 bases aligning to TRBD1. Germline trimming cut 6 bases from V and 6 bases from J; bases unmatched to any gene: 4. The CDR3 consists of 13 residues. From germline, CDR1 is MGHDK and CDR2 SYGVNS. The CDR3 DNA follows: TGTGCCAGCAGCCAAACAGGGGGCAATGAGCAGTTCTTC. This encodes CASSQTGGNEQFF.

This chain uses TRBV15 with TRBJ2-7; D is possibly TRBD2 (5 bases). V was pared by 1 base and J by 5 bases, with 21 bases between. The CDR3 consists of 17 residues. The germline CDR1 and CDR2 sequences are LNHNV and YYDKDF (reference sequence). The CDR3 is CATSRVPLGGGVNEQYF. The CDR3 DNA sequence: TGTGCCACCAGCAGAGTACCTCTCGGAGGTGGAGTAAACGAGCAGTACTTC.

For the CDR3, the DNA is TGCGCCAGCAGCCAACTGGAAGGGGGCCATGGCTACACCTTC. It is translated as CASSQLEGGHGYTF. The chain carries TRBV4-1 and TRBJ1-2; 7 positions match TRBD1. CDR3 length: 14 amino acids. V trimming: 2 bases; J trimming: 6 bases; junction bases outside the gene matches: 6. Germline V gene lookup returns CDR1 MGHRA and CDR2 YSYEKL.

CDR3 loop: CAWSTPGGFYGYTF. The CDR3 DNA sequence: TGTGCCTGGAGTACCCCGGGGGGGTTCTATGGCTACACCTTC. This chain links TRBV30 with TRBJ1-2; D is perhaps TRBD1 (5 bases). V dropped 2 bases and J dropped 4 bases, with 14 bases sitting between them. The CDR3 spans 14 residues. The germline CDR1 and CDR2 sequences are GTSNPN and SVGIG (reference sequence).

This rearrangement joins TRBV2 to TRBJ1-6; a weak D match, TRBD1 (5 bases). The CDR3 consists of 14 residues. Trimming left V 6 bases short and J 8 bases short, with 14 bases between. Germline assignment: CDR1 SNHLY and CDR2 FYNNEI. This CDR3 is CASSIGQGHSPLHF. In DNA form, the CDR3 reads TGTGCCAGCAGCATCGGACAAGGGCATTCACCCCTCCACTTT.

Points on this clone: The identical CDR3 is also encoded by other nucleotide sequences in the sample. The rearrangement joins TRBV19 to TRBJ1-5; D may be TRBD1 (6 bases). The germline V gene encodes CDR1 LNHDA and CDR2 SQIVND (reference sequence). CDR3 length: 12 amino acids. V was cut by 3 bases and J by 6 bases, with 6 bases left in between. The CDR3 region is CASSIRGQPQHF. DNA for the CDR3: TGTGCCAGTAGTATCAGGGGTCAGCCCCAGCATTTT.

The table lists this clone with a count of one. The rearrangement links TRBV10-3 to TRBJ2-3; D may be TRBD2 (5 bases). V lost 8 bases to trimming and J lost 3 bases, with 6 bases between them. Germline CDR1 is ENHRY and CDR2 is SYGVKD. The CDR3 length is 11 residues. Written as DNA, the CDR3 is TGTGCCATCGGGAGAACAGATACGCAGTATTTT. Translation gives CAIGRTDTQYF.

The chain has TRBV27 and TRBJ2-4, with D possibly matching TRBD1 (6 bases). The CDR3 length is 15 residues. Per the germline V gene, CDR1 is MNHEY and CDR2 is SMNVEV (reference sequence). V gave up 4 bases and J gave up 3 bases, with 13 bases separating them. Here the CDR3 DNA reads TGTGCCAGCAGTTCCCCGACAGGCTACAAAAACATTCAGTACTTC. Residues: CASSSPTGYKNIQYF.

A few counts support this clone. The rearrangement uses TRBV7-2 and TRBJ2-7; 12 bases are shared with TRBD2. V shed 2 bases, J shed 4 bases, and the junction held 9 bases outside the gene matches. Germline V lookup: CDR1 SGHTA, CDR2 FQGNSA. The length of the CDR3 is 17 residues. CDR3 amino acids: CASSLKGSTSGSYEQYF. The CDR3 DNA is TGTGCCAGCAGCTTAAAGGGTTCGACTAGCGGGAGTTACGAGCAGTACTTC.

V gene TRBV4-1 combines with J gene TRBJ2-7; 8 bases align to TRBD2. This CDR3 comprises 16 residues. CDR1 is MGHRA, CDR2 YSYEKL, per germline. Losses at the gene ends were 4 bases for V and 1 base for J; bases not matched to a gene: 9. The CDR3 spells CASSPQWSGSSYEQYF. The CDR3 coding sequence is TGCGCCAGCAGCCCCCAATGGAGCGGGAGTTCCTACGAGCAGTACTTC.

J is TRBJ1-4 and V is TRBV10-3; TRBD1 matches 12 bases. V lost 5 bases and J lost 8; bases outside the gene matches: 3. The CDR3 is made up of 14 amino acids. Germline V gene lookup returns CDR1 ENHRY and CDR2 SYGVKD. CDR3 nucleotides: TGTGCCATCAGTCCAGGGACAGGGGGCGAAAAACTGTTTTTT. It translates to CAISPGTGGEKLFF.

The chain employs TRBV29-1 and TRBJ2-1, with 8 bases aligning to TRBD2. The CDR3 consists of 14 residues. The germline gives CDR1 SQVTM, CDR2 ANQGSEA. V lost 7 bases, J lost 0 bases, and 5 bases stayed unmatched. The CDR3 here is CSAREGVSYNEQFF. The DNA for the CDR3 is TGCAGCGCCCGGGAGGGGGTCTCCTACAATGAGCAGTTCTTC.

V is TRBV11-3 and J is TRBJ2-3; D unresolved. Germline assignment: CDR1 SGHNT and CDR2 YENEEA. This CDR3 has 13 amino acids. V was shortened by 1 base and J by 5 bases, with 7 bases between the two germline ends. The CDR3 DNA follows: TGTGCCAGCAGCTTAGGAGAGCTAGATACGCAGTATTTT. Translated, it gives CASSLGELDTQYF.